Each of the 14 T cell receptor beta chains below was sequenced from the same sample in a study of response to subunit inactivated influenza vaccine. TCRdb independently ran MiXCR on the RT-PCR reads; one entry per CDR3 protein. This sample has around 850,000 distinct CDR3 sequences, with less than 20% found just once. This material consisted of PBMCs from blood, taken more than 4 days after vaccination. The receptors derive from a man in his forties or fifties who received an inactivated influenza vaccine.

In its sample, this clonotype was seen a few times. The CDR3 is CASSTYRQFGQPQHF. CDR3 sequence (DNA): TGTGCCAGCAGTACGTACAGACAGTTTGGTCAGCCCCAGCATTTT. This chain uses TRBV6-1 with TRBJ1-5; the D gene is possibly TRBD1 (5 bases). The CDR3 totals 15 residues. Trimming removed 5 bases from V and 6 bases from J, with 17 bases in between. The V gene's germline CDR1 is MNHNS and CDR2 SASEGT.

The sample holds a few counts of this clonotype. The J gene is TRBJ2-6, the V gene TRBV27; D is undetermined. Germline values: CDR1 MNHEY, CDR2 SMNVEV (reference sequence). This CDR3 is 15 amino acids long. V lost 6 bases and J lost 4, with 13 bases in between. CDR3 sequence (DNA): TGTGCCAGCAGAATGGTGGTGTCAGGGGCCAACGTCCTGACTTTC. Translation gives CASRMVVSGANVLTF.

In this sample, this clonotype turned up a few times. The rearrangement uses TRBV12-3 or TRBV12-4 and TRBJ2-7; 8 nucleotides line up with TRBD2. J was trimmed by 5 bases and V by 6 bases; bases with no gene match: 9. This CDR3 has 14 residues. The CDR3 region has the DNA TGTGCCAGCAGGGATACAGGGCGGGGGGACGAGCAGTACTTC. It translates to CASRDTGRGDEQYF.

This clonotype occurred a few times. The gene calls are TRBV24-1 and TRBJ2-5, with TRBD1 as a possible D gene (5 bases). The V gene lost 0 bases and the J gene lost 0 bases, with 7 bases spanning the gap. Germline V gene sequence: CDR1 KGHDR, CDR2 SFDVKD. CDR3 length: 15 amino acids. CDR3 residues: CATSDLLDNQETQYF. In DNA, the CDR3 is TGTGCCACCAGTGATTTGCTGGACAACCAAGAGACCCAGTACTTC.

This clonotype occurred a few times. V is TRBV20-1 and J is TRBJ2-7; D is ambiguous. V was shortened by 3 bases and J by 3 bases, with 12 bases between the two germline ends. Germline loops: CDR1 DFQATT, CDR2 SNEGSKA (reference sequence). CDR3 length equals 13 residues. Here the CDR3 DNA reads TGCAGTGCTAGTCCGGTCATCAACTACGAGCAGTACTTC. Its translation: CSASPVINYEQYF.

This clonotype was seen many times. The chain has TRBV11-2 and TRBJ1-1; tentative D call: TRBD1 (5 bases). Trimming pared 5 bases from V and 3 bases from J, leaving 13 bases between. The CDR3 is 14 amino acids. Germline values: CDR1 SGHAT, CDR2 FQNNGV. Here the CDR3 reads CASSPPGGDTEAFF. The DNA for the CDR3 is TGTGCCAGCAGCCCTCCGGGGGGAGACACTGAAGCTTTCTTT.

This CDR3 reads CASSVGLINQPQHF. CDR3 bases: TGTGCCAGCAGCGTCGGTCTTATCAATCAGCCCCAGCATTTT. V gene TRBV9 combines with J gene TRBJ1-5, with unresolved D. V was clipped by 2 bases and J by 3 bases, with 9 bases between them. From germline, CDR1 is SGDLS and CDR2 YYNGEE. The CDR3 sequence is 14 residues long.

The chain joins TRBV12-3 or TRBV12-4 to TRBJ1-5; D is ambiguous. This CDR3 has 15 residues. V was cut by 6 bases and J by 0 bases, with 12 bases left in between. The CDR3 loop reads CASRSGLYSNQPQHF. CDR3 nucleotide sequence: TGTGCCAGCAGGAGTGGGTTGTATAGCAATCAGCCCCAGCATTTT.

This chain joins TRBV7-9 and TRBJ2-7, with unresolved D. The CDR3 is 15 residues long. V was pared by 0 bases and J by 0 bases, with 9 bases between. The germline V gene has CDR1 SEHNR and CDR2 FQNEAQ (reference sequence). CDR3 coding DNA: TGTGCCAGCAGCTTAGCGCCAGCCATCTCCTACGAGCAGTACTTC. Protein sequence: CASSLAPAISYEQYF.

CDR3 nucleotide sequence: TGTGCCAGCAGTAACGAAGAGACCCAGTACTTC. This sequence encodes CASSNEETQYF. V is TRBV12-3 or TRBV12-4 and J is TRBJ2-5, with D unresolved. The CDR3 is made up of 11 amino acids. Trimming left V 5 bases short and J 3 bases short, with 4 bases between.

The chain carries TRBV10-3 and TRBJ2-5; 8 bases map to TRBD2. Trimming at V came to 3 bases and at J to 5 bases, leaving 5 bases not matched to a gene. Germline values: CDR1 ENHRY, CDR2 SYGVKD. The CDR3 is made up of 14 amino acids. For the CDR3, the DNA is TGTGCCATCAGTGAAAGCGGGAGCGACGAGACCCAGTACTTC. The encoded protein is CAISESGSDETQYF.

This clonotype was recorded a few times. V gene TRBV10-3 combines with J gene TRBJ2-5; 10 nucleotides align to TRBD2. CDR1 and CDR2 from the germline V gene are ENHRY and SYGVKD. The CDR3 covers 16 residues. Trimming took 4 bases from V and 5 from J; bases not matched to a gene: 10. The CDR3 loop reads CAISGYEGLAMETQYF. The CDR3 nucleotides read TGTGCCATCAGTGGATACGAGGGACTAGCGATGGAGACCCAGTACTTC.

This clonotype was seen a few times. The V gene is TRBV29-1, the J gene TRBJ1-2, with D possibly TRBD1 on 6 matching bases. The germline CDR1 and CDR2 sequences are SQVTM and ANQGSEA. The CDR3 contains 13 residues. V was cut by 4 bases and J by 5 bases, with 14 bases left in between. The CDR3 protein is CSVGGDTVYGYTF. DNA for the CDR3: TGCAGCGTTGGGGGGGACACCGTTTATGGCTACACCTTC.

This clonotype has only a few counts. The chain uses TRBV10-3 and TRBJ2-7; D gene uncertain. Germline-derived CDR1 and CDR2 are ENHRY and SYGVKD. The CDR3 runs to 11 residues. Trimming cost V 4 bases and J 6 bases, with 7 bases left between them. CDR3 amino acids: CAISAEIEQYF. In DNA form, the CDR3 reads TGTGCCATCAGTGCGGAGATCGAGCAGTACTTC.